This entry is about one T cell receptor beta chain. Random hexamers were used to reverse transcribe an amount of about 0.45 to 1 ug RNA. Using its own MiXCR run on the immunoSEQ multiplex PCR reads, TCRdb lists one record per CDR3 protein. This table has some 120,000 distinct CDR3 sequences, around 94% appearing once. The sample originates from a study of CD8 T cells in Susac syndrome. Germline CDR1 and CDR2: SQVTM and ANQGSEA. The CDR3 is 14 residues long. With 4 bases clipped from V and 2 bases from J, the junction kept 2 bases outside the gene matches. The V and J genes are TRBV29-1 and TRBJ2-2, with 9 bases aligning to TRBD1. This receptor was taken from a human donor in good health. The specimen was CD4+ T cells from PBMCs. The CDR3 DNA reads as TGCAGCGTTGGGGACAGGGACAACACCGGGGAGCTGTTTTTT. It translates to CSVGDRDNTGELFF.